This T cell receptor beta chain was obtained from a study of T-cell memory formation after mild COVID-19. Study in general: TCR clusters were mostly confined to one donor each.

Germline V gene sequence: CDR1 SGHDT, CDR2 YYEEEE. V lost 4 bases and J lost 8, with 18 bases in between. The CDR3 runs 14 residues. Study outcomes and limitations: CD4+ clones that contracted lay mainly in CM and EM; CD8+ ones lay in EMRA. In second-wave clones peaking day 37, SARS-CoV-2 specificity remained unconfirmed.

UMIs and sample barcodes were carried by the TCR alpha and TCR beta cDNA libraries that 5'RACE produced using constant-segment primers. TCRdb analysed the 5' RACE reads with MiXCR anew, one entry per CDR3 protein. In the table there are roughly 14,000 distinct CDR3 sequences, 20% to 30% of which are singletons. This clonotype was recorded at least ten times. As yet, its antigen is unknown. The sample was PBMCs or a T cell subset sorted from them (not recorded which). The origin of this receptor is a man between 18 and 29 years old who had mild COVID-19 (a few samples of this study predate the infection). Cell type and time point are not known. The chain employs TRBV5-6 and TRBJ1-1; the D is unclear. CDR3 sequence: CASSRPMYTSEAFF. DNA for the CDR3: TGTGCCAGCAGCCGCCCAATGTATACGTCGGAAGCTTTCTTT.